These 13 T cell receptor beta chains were all obtained from the same sample, sequenced in a study of blood T cell repertoires in COVID-19. Measured with immunoSEQ multiplex PCR; TCRdb has only the in-frame clones, and not every one. The profile shows a few hundred thousand clones, approximately 90% of them singletons. The sequenced material came from PBMCs or T cells enriched from blood (not recorded which). The origin of the receptors is a woman younger than 45 who had recovered from COVID-19.

DNA for the CDR3: TGTGCCAGCCGCCCGCTAGTGGTCGGCGGCCCTGGCTACACCTTC. As protein: CASRPLVVGGPGYTF. The chain recombines TRBV27 with TRBJ1-2; D is ambiguous. V gave up 8 bases and J gave up 7 bases, with 23 bases separating them. Germline CDR1 is MNHEY and CDR2 is SMNVEV (reference sequence). The CDR3 length is 15 residues.

The chain uses TRBV3-1 (or the pseudogene TRBV3-2) and TRBJ2-1; TRBD1 agrees at 8 bases. Germline trimming cut 4 bases from V and 4 bases from J; bases unmatched to any gene: 9. Germline CDR1 is LGHDT and CDR2 is YNNKEL (reference sequence). The length of the CDR3 is 16 residues. The CDR3 protein is CASSPRGGQGYNEQFF. CDR3 nucleotide sequence: TGTGCCAGCAGCCCGCGGGGCGGACAGGGTTACAATGAGCAGTTCTTC.

The rearrangement links TRBV4-1 to TRBJ1-5, with TRBD1 identical over 9 bases. The trim removed 1 base at V and 7 bases at J, leaving 5 bases unmatched. CDR1 is MGHRA, CDR2 YSYEKL, per germline. The CDR3 contains 15 residues. CDR3 nucleotide sequence: TGCGCCAGCAGCCAAGGGACAGGGGAGGTGCAGCCCCAGCATTTT. Amino acid sequence: CASSQGTGEVQPQHF.

This clone appeared a few times. The chain is built from TRBV30 and TRBJ2-7, with 7 bases matching TRBD1. Germline-derived CDR1 and CDR2 are GTSNPN and SVGIG (reference sequence). The CDR3 is 12 amino acids. V trimming: 0 bases; J trimming: 6 bases; junction bases outside the gene matches: 2. DNA for the CDR3: TGTGCCTGGAGTGTAAGGGGGCCCGAGCAGTACTTC. This translates into CAWSVRGPEQYF. Together with reference TRBV30 and TRBJ2-7, the CDR3 gives the full variable domain: SQTIHQWPATLVQPVGSPLSLECTVEGTSNPNLYWYRQAAGRGLQLLFYSVGIGQISSEVPQNLSASRPQDRQFILSSKKLLLSDSGFYLCAWSVRGPEQYFGPGTRLTVT.

The table lists this clone with a count of one. The chain links TRBV29-1 to TRBJ2-5, with 9 bases aligning to TRBD2. This CDR3 has 13 amino acids. Losses at the gene ends were 8 bases for V and 3 bases for J; bases not matched to a gene: 7. Germline CDR1 SQVTM, CDR2 ANQGSEA. This CDR3 is CSLQTSGEETQYF. Here the CDR3 DNA reads TGCAGCTTACAGACTAGCGGCGAAGAGACCCAGTACTTC.

J is TRBJ1-4 and V is TRBV7-9; TRBD1 aligns across 9 bases. The CDR3 runs 14 residues. The germline gives CDR1 SEHNR, CDR2 FQNEAQ (reference sequence). V lost 3 bases, J lost 5 bases, and 1 base stayed unmatched. The CDR3 nucleotides read TGTGCCAGCAGCTTGGGACAGGGAAATGAAAAACTGTTTTTT. Translated, it gives CASSLGQGNEKLFF.

The chain carries TRBV19 and TRBJ1-5, with 9 bases lining up with TRBD1. Germline CDR1 LNHDA, CDR2 SQIVND (reference sequence). CDR3 length: 15 amino acids. After removal of 10 bases from V and 1 base from J, the junction contained 8 bases not matched to a gene. The DNA for the CDR3 is TGTGCCACTCAGGCCGGGACAGGGAGCAATCAGCCCCAGCATTTT. This codes for CATQAGTGSNQPQHF.

The gene calls are TRBV19 and TRBJ1-4; 9 bases align to TRBD1. Trimming took 3 bases from V and 5 from J; bases not matched to a gene: 4. The CDR3 runs to 15 residues. Germline V gives CDR1 LNHDA, CDR2 SQIVND (reference sequence). CDR3 nucleotides: TGTGCCAGTAGTATCCGCGGGACAGGGAATGAAAAACTGTTTTTT. It translates to CASSIRGTGNEKLFF. The full variable domain, completed using reference TRBV19 and TRBJ1-4, is DGGITQSPKYLFRKEGQNVTLSCEQNLNHDAMYWYRQDPGQGLRLIYYSQIVNDFQKGDIAEGYSVSREKKESFPLTVTSAQKNPTAFYLCASSIRGTGNEKLFFGSGTQLSVL.

The chain uses TRBV19 and TRBJ1-3, with 7 bases aligning to TRBD1. Germline V gives CDR1 LNHDA, CDR2 SQIVND (reference sequence). Trimming at V came to 6 bases and at J to 5 bases, leaving 13 bases not matched to a gene. CDR3 size: 16 residues. The CDR3: CASSLSGRRGRNTIYF. DNA of the CDR3: TGTGCCAGTAGCCTCTCTGGGCGAAGGGGGCGAAACACCATATATTTT.

The V gene is TRBV3-1 (or the pseudogene TRBV3-2), the J gene TRBJ1-2; 7 bases align to TRBD1. The CDR3 contains 16 residues. With 2 bases clipped from V and 3 bases from J, the junction kept 9 bases outside the gene matches. Germline V gives CDR1 LGHDT, CDR2 YNNKEL (reference sequence). CDR3 sequence (DNA): TGTGCCAGCAGCCAATACCTCACCAGGGGGGACTATGGCTACACCTTC. This sequence encodes CASSQYLTRGDYGYTF.

V usage is TRBV5-6 and J usage is TRBJ2-7; maybe TRBD1 (6 bases). The CDR3 covers 15 residues. Germline assignment: CDR1 SGHDT and CDR2 YYEEEE. V was clipped by 2 bases and J by 3 bases, with 15 bases between them. The CDR3 here is CASSFRRGPYYEQYF. In nucleotides, the CDR3 is TGTGCCAGCAGCTTTCGCAGGGGTCCCTACTACGAGCAGTACTTC.

V and J are TRBV5-4 and TRBJ2-7; the match to TRBD2 covers 13 bases. Germline V gene lookup returns CDR1 SGHNT and CDR2 YYREEE (reference sequence). V shed 4 bases and J 2 bases; nucleotides not matched to a gene: 3. The CDR3 has 15 residues. CDR3: CASSLTSGRAYEQYF. CDR3 nucleotide sequence: TGTGCCAGCAGCCTAACTAGCGGGAGGGCCTACGAGCAGTACTTC.

This clone was found once. The chain carries TRBV27 and TRBJ2-3, with D uncertain. This CDR3 has 15 amino acids. CDR1 is MNHEY, CDR2 SMNVEV, per germline (reference sequence). Trimming pared 3 bases from V and 0 bases from J, leaving 10 bases between. In DNA, the CDR3 is TGTGCCAGCAGTTTTCGAGGAACTAGCACAGATACGCAGTATTTT. Its protein is CASSFRGTSTDTQYF.